A single sample is the source of the 9 T cell receptor beta chains below, sequenced in a study of tumour-infiltrating T cells in Burkitt lymphoma. Generated by immunoSEQ multiplex PCR, the TCRdb table keeps only in-frame clones and is missing some. The data hold 14,000 or so clones, with over 30% observed a single time. Sequencing was performed on tumor tissue. Source of these receptors: a human donor with diffuse large B-cell lymphoma.

The table lists this clone with a few counts. The chain is built from TRBV14 and TRBJ1-4; weak D call: TRBD1 (6 bases). Germline CDR1 is SGHDN and CDR2 is FVKESK. The CDR3 length is 13 residues. The V gene lost 4 bases and the J gene lost 12 bases, with 15 bases spanning the gap. Written as DNA, the CDR3 is TGTGCCAGCAGCCTCGGCCCCCACAGGGAACTGTTTTTT. This sequence encodes CASSLGPHRELFF.

For the CDR3, the DNA is TGTGCCAGCAGCTTAGTTTTGGGAACCGGAAACACCATATATTTT. This sequence encodes CASSLVLGTGNTIYF. The chain uses TRBV7-2 and TRBJ1-3; D gene ambiguous. Deletions cut 1 base from V and 4 bases from J, with 11 bases between. The germline gives CDR1 SGHTA, CDR2 FQGNSA. This CDR3 is 15 amino acids long.

V usage is TRBV6-5 and J usage is TRBJ2-2; D is undetermined. The length of the CDR3 is 15 residues. Germline V gene lookup returns CDR1 MNHEY and CDR2 SVGAGI. Trimming removed 2 bases from V and 6 bases from J, with 13 bases in between. DNA for the CDR3: TGTGCCAGCAGTTACCGGACGGATGGGGCCGGGGAGCTGTTTTTT. Protein product: CASSYRTDGAGELFF.

The rearrangement links TRBV19 to TRBJ2-1, with D unresolved. This CDR3 contains 14 residues. V lost 6 bases and J 6 bases, leaving 15 bases between the germline ends. Germline V gene data show CDR1 as LNHDA and CDR2 as SQIVND (reference sequence). The DNA of the CDR3 is TGTGCCAGTAGACCTTTGGAGAGTGGCAATGAGCAGTTCTTC. This sequence encodes CASRPLESGNEQFF.

This chain links TRBV6-6 with TRBJ2-3, with D unresolved. Germline V gene data show CDR1 as MNHNY and CDR2 as SVGAGI (reference sequence). This CDR3 comprises 15 residues. Between the trimmed V and J ends, which lost 5 bases and 3 bases, there was a span of 15 bases. CDR3 in amino acids: CASSPTWGLTDTQYF. DNA for the CDR3: TGTGCCAGCAGTCCCACTTGGGGTCTTACAGATACGCAGTATTTT.

This chain joins TRBV7-2 and TRBJ2-5; D is unresolved. CDR3 length equals 13 residues. The ends were cut back, 7 bases at V and 4 bases at J, with 13 bases in the middle. Germline V gives CDR1 SGHTA, CDR2 FQGNSA. The CDR3 sequence is CASTPKPAETQYF. CDR3 DNA sequence: TGTGCCAGCACCCCGAAGCCCGCAGAGACCCAGTACTTC.

This clone is medium-sized. This sequence joins TRBV14 and TRBJ2-3, with TRBD2 matching over 14 bases. Germline assignment: CDR1 SGHDN and CDR2 FVKESK. The CDR3 spans 17 residues. After removal of 4 bases from V and 6 bases from J, the junction contained 9 bases not matched to a gene. CDR3 sequence: CASSRLERTSGRDTQYF. DNA for the CDR3: TGTGCCAGCAGCCGACTTGAACGGACTAGCGGGAGGGATACGCAGTATTTT.

Only a few counts were recorded for this clone. The V call is TRBV5-1, the J call TRBJ2-5; D is ambiguous. The ends were cut back, 4 bases at V and 0 bases at J, with 13 bases in the middle. The germline CDR1 and CDR2 sequences are SGHRS and YFSETQ. This CDR3 is 15 amino acids long. The CDR3 spells CASSPGAAYQETQYF. Here the CDR3 DNA reads TGCGCCAGCAGCCCTGGAGCAGCGTACCAAGAGACCCAGTACTTC.

This clone has more than one count but fewer than ten. The chain uses TRBV2 and TRBJ1-1; D possibly corresponds to TRBD1 (6 bases). V was cut by 4 bases and J by 5 bases, with 17 bases left in between. Germline V gene data show CDR1 as SNHLY and CDR2 as FYNNEI. The CDR3 consists of 15 residues. The CDR3 sequence is CASSGRQVGLTEAFF. In DNA, the CDR3 is TGTGCCAGCAGTGGTAGACAGGTGGGGTTAACTGAAGCTTTCTTT.